This passage covers 8 T cell receptor beta chains from one sample sequenced in a study of tissue-resident memory T cells in lung cancer. TCR sequencing libraries incorporated unique molecular identifiers. TCRdb called the reads again in MiXCR, with one record for every CDR3 protein. The table includes roughly 300 distinct CDR3 sequences, about 20% detected once. CD103 expression was the sorting criterion for the CD8+ T cells. What was sequenced was CD103- CD8+ T cells from lung tumor tissue. These receptors were taken from a human donor with treatment-naive lung cancer (subtype not recorded).

This clonotype is large (0.1 to 1%) by share. The gene calls are TRBV11-2 and TRBJ1-2; maybe TRBD1 (6 bases). V gave up 1 base and J gave up 6 bases, with 12 bases separating them. CDR3 length equals 14 residues. Germline assignment: CDR1 SGHAT and CDR2 FQNNGV. The CDR3 bases are TGTGCCAGCAGCTTAGGCGGGGGCCTCGATGGCTACACCTTC. Protein product: CASSLGGGLDGYTF.

Judged by abundance, this clonotype is medium-sized. V is TRBV9 and J is TRBJ2-7; D perhaps matches TRBD2 (6 bases). The CDR3 length is 14 residues. Germline V lookup: CDR1 SGDLS, CDR2 YYNGEE. Between the trimmed V and J ends, which lost 2 bases and 2 bases, there was a span of 11 bases. CDR3 amino acids: CASSVGGTPYEQYF. For the CDR3, the DNA is TGTGCCAGCAGCGTCGGCGGGACCCCCTACGAGCAGTACTTC.

The gene calls are TRBV2 and TRBJ2-7; TRBD1 matches 8 bases. The germline CDR1 and CDR2 sequences are SNHLY and FYNNEI. This CDR3 is built from 13 residues. With V trimmed by 6 bases and J by 2 bases, 3 bases remained unmatched. CDR3 protein: CASRTGVPYEQYF. CDR3 in DNA: TGTGCCAGCAGGACAGGGGTTCCCTACGAGCAGTACTTC.

This clonotype is labeled as medium-sized. The chain couples TRBV5-1 to TRBJ2-3; a weak D match, TRBD2 (7 bases). The CDR3 extends over 17 amino acids. Trimming shortened V by 0 bases and J by 2 bases, and 16 bases separated the two germline ends. CDR1 is SGHRS and CDR2 is YFSETQ in the germline V gene. For the CDR3, the DNA is TGCGCCAGCAGCTTGGAGGGGGGACTATCCCCCACAGATACGCAGTATTTT. Its protein product is CASSLEGGLSPTDTQYF.

This clonotype is labeled hyperexpanded (1% or more). The chain couples TRBV29-1 to TRBJ1-1; 8 bases are a match to TRBD1. Trimming at V came to 3 bases and at J to 3 bases, leaving 3 bases not matched to a gene. The CDR3 covers 13 residues. Per germline, CDR1 SQVTM and CDR2 ANQGSEA. CDR3 DNA sequence: TGCAGCGTTGACGAGACAGGGGACACTGAAGCTTTCTTT. It translates to CSVDETGDTEAFF.

The genes are TRBV10-1 and TRBJ2-2, with D perhaps TRBD1 or TRBD2 (5 bases each). Germline CDR1 reads WNHNN; CDR2 reads SYGVQD (reference sequence). V lost 4 bases to trimming and J lost 0 bases, with 9 bases between them. This CDR3 spans 15 amino acids. CDR3 DNA: TGCGCCAGCAGTGTCGGGACGGCGAACACCGGGGAGCTGTTTTTT. This encodes CASSVGTANTGELFF.

This clonotype is categorized as large. CDR3: CAYNEQFF. CDR3 DNA sequence: TGTGCCTACAATGAGCAGTTCTTC. J is TRBJ2-1 and V is TRBV7-9; D gene unclear. The V gene's germline CDR1 is SEHNR and CDR2 FQNEAQ (reference sequence). Trimming removed 11 bases from V and 4 bases from J, with 0 bases in between. CDR3 size: 8 residues.

This clonotype was observed a few times. V is TRBV19 and J is TRBJ1-1; tentative D call: TRBD1 (5 bases). Trimming removed 5 bases from V and 5 bases from J, with 12 bases in between. The CDR3 totals 13 residues. Germline loops: CDR1 LNHDA, CDR2 SQIVND (reference sequence). CDR3 residues: CASSSGGYTEAFF. The CDR3 DNA follows: TGTGCCAGTAGTTCTGGGGGTTATACTGAAGCTTTCTTT. The whole variable domain, filled in from reference TRBV19 and TRBJ1-1, reads DGGITQSPKYLFRKEGQNVTLSCEQNLNHDAMYWYRQDPGQGLRLIYYSQIVNDFQKGDIAEGYSVSREKKESFPLTVTSAQKNPTAFYLCASSSGGYTEAFFGQGTRLTVV.